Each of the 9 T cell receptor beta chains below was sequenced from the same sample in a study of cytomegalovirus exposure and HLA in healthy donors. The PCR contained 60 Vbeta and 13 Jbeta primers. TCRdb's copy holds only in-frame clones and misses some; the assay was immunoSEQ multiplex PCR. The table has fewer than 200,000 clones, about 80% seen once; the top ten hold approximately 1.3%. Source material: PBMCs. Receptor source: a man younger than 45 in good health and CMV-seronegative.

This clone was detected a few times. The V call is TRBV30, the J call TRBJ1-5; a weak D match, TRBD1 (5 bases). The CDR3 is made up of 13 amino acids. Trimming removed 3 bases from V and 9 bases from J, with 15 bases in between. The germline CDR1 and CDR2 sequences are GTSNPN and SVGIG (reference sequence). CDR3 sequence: CAWRQGTGGPQHF. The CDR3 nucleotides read TGTGCCTGGAGGCAAGGGACCGGGGGGCCCCAGCATTTT.

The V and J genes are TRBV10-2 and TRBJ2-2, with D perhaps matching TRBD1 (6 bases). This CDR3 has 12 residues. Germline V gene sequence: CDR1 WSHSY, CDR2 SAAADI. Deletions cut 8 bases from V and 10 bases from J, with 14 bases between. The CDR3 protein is CASVTQGLELFF. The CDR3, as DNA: TGCGCCAGCGTAACACAGGGATTGGAGCTGTTTTTT.

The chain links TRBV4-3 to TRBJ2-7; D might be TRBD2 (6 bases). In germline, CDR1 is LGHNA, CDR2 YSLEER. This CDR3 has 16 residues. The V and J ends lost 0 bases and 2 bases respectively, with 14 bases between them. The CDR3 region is CASSQDGSGPPYEQYF. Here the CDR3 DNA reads TGCGCCAGCAGCCAAGATGGTAGCGGACCCCCCTACGAGCAGTACTTC.

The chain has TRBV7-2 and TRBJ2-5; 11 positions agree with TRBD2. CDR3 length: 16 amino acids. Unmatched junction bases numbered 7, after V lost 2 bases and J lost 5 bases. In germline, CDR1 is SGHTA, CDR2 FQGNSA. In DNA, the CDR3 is TGTGCCAGCAGCTTAACCGTAGCGGGGGGGCAGGAGACCCAGTACTTC. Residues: CASSLTVAGGQETQYF. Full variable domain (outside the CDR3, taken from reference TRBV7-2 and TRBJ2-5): GAGVSQSPSNKVTEKGKDVELRCDPISGHTALYWYRQSLGQGLEFLIYFQGNSAPDKSGLPSDRFSAERTGGSVSTLTIQRTQQEDSAVYLCASSLTVAGGQETQYFGPGTRLLVL.

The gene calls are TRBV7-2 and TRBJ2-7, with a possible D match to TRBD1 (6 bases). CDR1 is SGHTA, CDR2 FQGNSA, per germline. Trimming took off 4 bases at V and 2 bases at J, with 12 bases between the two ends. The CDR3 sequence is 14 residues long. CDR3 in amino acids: CASSSYRVPYEQYF. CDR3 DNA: TGTGCCAGCAGCTCATACAGGGTACCCTACGAGCAGTACTTC.

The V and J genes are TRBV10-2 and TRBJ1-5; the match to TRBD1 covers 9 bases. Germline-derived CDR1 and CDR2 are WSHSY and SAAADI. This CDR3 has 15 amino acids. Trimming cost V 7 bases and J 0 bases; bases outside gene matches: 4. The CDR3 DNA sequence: TGCGCCAGCAAATTGGGACAGGGTAGCAATCAGCCCCAGCATTTT. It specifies CASKLGQGSNQPQHF.

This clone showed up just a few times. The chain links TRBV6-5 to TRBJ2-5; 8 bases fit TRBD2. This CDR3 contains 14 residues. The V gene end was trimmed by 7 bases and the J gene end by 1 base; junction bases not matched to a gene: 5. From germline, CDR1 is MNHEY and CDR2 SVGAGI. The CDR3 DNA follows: TGTGCCAGCACGGAAGCGGGGGCCCAAGAGACCCAGTACTTC. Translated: CASTEAGAQETQYF.

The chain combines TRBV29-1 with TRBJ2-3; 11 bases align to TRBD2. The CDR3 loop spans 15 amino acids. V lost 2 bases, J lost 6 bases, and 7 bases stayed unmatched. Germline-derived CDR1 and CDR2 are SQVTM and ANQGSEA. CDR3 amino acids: CSVEWGLAVRDTQYF. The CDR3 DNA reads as TGCAGCGTTGAATGGGGACTAGCGGTTCGCGATACGCAGTATTTT.

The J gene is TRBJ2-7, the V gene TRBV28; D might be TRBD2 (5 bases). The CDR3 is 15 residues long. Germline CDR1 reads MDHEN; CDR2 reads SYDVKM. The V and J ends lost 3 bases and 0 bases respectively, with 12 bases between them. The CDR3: CASSFEGTLSYEQYF. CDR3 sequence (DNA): TGTGCCAGCAGTTTCGAGGGAACGCTCTCCTACGAGCAGTACTTC.